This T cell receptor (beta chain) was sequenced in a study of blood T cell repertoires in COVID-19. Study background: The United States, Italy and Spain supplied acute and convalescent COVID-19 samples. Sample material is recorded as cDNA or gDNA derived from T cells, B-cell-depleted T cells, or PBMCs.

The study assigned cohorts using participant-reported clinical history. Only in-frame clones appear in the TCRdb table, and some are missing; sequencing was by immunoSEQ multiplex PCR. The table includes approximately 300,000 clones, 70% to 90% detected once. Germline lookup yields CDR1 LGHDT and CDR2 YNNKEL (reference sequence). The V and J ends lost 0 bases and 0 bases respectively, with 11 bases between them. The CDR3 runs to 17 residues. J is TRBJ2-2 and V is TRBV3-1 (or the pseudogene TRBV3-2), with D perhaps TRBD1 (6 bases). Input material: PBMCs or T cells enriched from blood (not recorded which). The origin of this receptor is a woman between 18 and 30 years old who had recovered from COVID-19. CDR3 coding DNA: TGTGCCAGCAGCCAAGATAACCCAGGGGCGAACACCGGGGAGCTGTTTTTT. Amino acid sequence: CASSQDNPGANTGELFF.